One TCR beta chain is described in this entry. Its target is not known. Patients all relapsed after autologous stem cell transplantation, and there was variation in brentuximab vedotin exposure. Complete response, partial response or progressive disease was each patient's best response. The CDR3 has 12 residues. V was clipped by 3 bases and J by 10 bases, with 10 bases between them. The V gene's germline CDR1 is LNHDA and CDR2 SQIVND (reference sequence). Data came from immunoSEQ multiplex PCR; TCRdb stores just in-frame clones and leaves some out. The profile shows around 25,000 clones, roughly 65% of them singletons. The sample belongs to a study of PD-1 blockade in classical Hodgkin lymphoma. Study-wide background: Intravenous nivolumab at 3 mg/kg was given to patients every 2 weeks.

General study points: The study found complete responders had baseline diversity similar to newly diagnosed patients. Relapsed/refractory patients reportedly had the lowest baseline TCR diversity, below newly diagnosed patients, who were below healthy donors.

This chain uses TRBV19 with TRBJ1-5, with D uncertain. Sequencing was performed on peripheral blood mononuclear cells (PBMCs), taken before the second cycle of nivolumab. The source of this sequence is a human donor with classical Hodgkin lymphoma. The CDR3 reads CASSIWSGPQHF. CDR3 DNA: TGTGCCAGTAGTATTTGGTCAGGACCCCAGCATTTT.